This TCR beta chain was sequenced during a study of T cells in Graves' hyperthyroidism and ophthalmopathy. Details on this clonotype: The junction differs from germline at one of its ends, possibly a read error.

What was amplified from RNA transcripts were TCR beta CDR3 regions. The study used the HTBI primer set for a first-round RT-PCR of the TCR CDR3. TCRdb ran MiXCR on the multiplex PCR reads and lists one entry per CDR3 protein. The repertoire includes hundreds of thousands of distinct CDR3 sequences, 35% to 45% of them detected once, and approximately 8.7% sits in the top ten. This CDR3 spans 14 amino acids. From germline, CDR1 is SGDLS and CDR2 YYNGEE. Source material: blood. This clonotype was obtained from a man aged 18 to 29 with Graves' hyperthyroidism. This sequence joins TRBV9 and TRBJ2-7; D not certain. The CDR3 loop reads CASSQDNSRFEQYF. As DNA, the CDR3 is TGCGCCAGCAGCCAAGATAACAGCCGTTTCGAGCAGTACTTC.